The source of this TCR beta chain is a study of cytomegalovirus exposure and HLA in healthy donors (dated by TCRdb to about 2017). Notes on the research overall: An earlier analysis of approximately 640 of the donors reported 276 Gb of sequence data and 100 million to 130 million unique TCR beta sequences from 150 million to 200 million T cells. Using immunosequencing, the study profiled T cell repertoires from approximately 700 subjects and related those repertoires to cytomegalovirus serostatus. A later analysis re-examined previously published TCR beta repertoires from just over 650 donors and added high-resolution HLA genotyping to investigate patterns of TCR occurrence. An earlier analysis of roughly 580 of the donors used high-throughput TCR beta sequencing to judge whether each TCR beta V gene segment behaved as functional or pseudogenic. In addition to the first cohort of 650 to 800 subjects, a separate validation cohort of approximately 110 different subjects was used. The study aimed to test whether cataloging public T cell receptors could reveal signatures of past pathogen exposure. Genome-wide SNP genotypes for about 55% of the 666 donors were used in a later genetic analysis, which treated that subset as a discovery cohort. All discovery cohort repertoires had been generated on a single sequencing platform. Donor age, sex, ethnicity and CMV serostatus were compiled alongside the repertoire data. Among 398 genotyped donors of the cohort, an average of around 240,000 unique TCR beta nucleotide sequences were sequenced per donor, 15% to 20% of them non-productive. Both class I and class II loci were covered by HLA typing, at four-digit resolution. In the later analysis, no new phenotypic data were used to find candidate immune exposures; instead, reliance was placed on TCR beta sequences and their occurrence across donors. To predict cytomegalovirus infection status, the study brought together high-throughput TCR immunosequencing, statistical association of individual TCRs with disease status, and machine learning. The number of typed donors differed by locus: roughly 620-630 for A, B, C, DRB1 and DQB1; some 500 for DQA1; fewer than 610 for DPA1; and some 470 for DPB1. Four to six DR-DQ haplotypes were handled as single units for association and clustering, since linkage in the cohort was strong. The genetic ancestry cluster associated with self-reported Caucasian donors included around four fifths of the roughly 390 genotyped donors. An early release that covered roughly 600 HLA-typed donors contained approximately 300 gigabases of sequencing data and approximately 85 million unique TCR sequences. What the study reported, not specific to this receptor: A cluster of highly shared sequence variants was judged likely to be a technical artifact of the sequencing pipeline. In a later analysis, around 15,000 TCR beta sequences were associated with specific HLA alleles at a false discovery rate of 0.05. This cohort had only TCR beta chains sequenced, and the lack of alpha or paired-chain data limited which features could be detected. In an earlier analysis of approximately 600 of the donors, most TCR beta V segments were observed in productive rearrangements about 90% or about 30% of the time, broadly matching IMGT annotations. The authors suggested that the approach could potentially be generalized to other disease states and immunological phenotypes. According to a later analysis, parvovirus B19, influenza, CMV and Epstein-Barr virus appeared linked to several top co-occurrence clusters. A few of the identified cytomegalovirus-associated TCR beta chains were confirmed in vitro to be specific for cytomegalovirus antigens. A later analysis found that most CMV-associated TCR beta chains appeared HLA-restricted, with HLA associations seemingly driven largely by CMV exposure. Approximately 16 rarely observed V segments, including chromosome 9 orphons, were excluded from the earlier analysis of a few hundred of the donors because counts were too low. An association between a missense DCLRE1C variant and V-gene and J-gene trimming of TCR beta chains was found in a later genetic analysis and replicated in an independent cohort. When HLA alleles, especially DR and DQ, strongly co-occurred, TCR associations were difficult to assign to individual alleles. Sequencing depth was assumed to be roughly uniform across donors in the presence/absence analyses, though that assumption may not hold. In a later analysis, HLA-associated TCR beta chains showed more clonal expansion and lower generation probabilities than non-associated chains that were equally common. In both the original and validation cohorts, the classifier was reported to diagnose cytomegalovirus status with high specificity and sensitivity. The only immune exposure information available for the cohort was CMV serostatus. HLA typing was unavailable for some donors at each locus, so association tests used only the typed subset. In the study, around 150 TCR beta chains were listed as associated with cytomegalovirus. In a later analysis, TCR association rates were found to vary across HLA loci, with the most associated TCRs seen for DRB1 alleles and the fewest for HLA-C alleles. Linkage disequilibrium might explain the correlated functional status among segregating V segments, but an unknown experimental factor could not be excluded. In a later genetic analysis, fewer N-insertions in productive TCRs were reported among donors in an Asian-associated ancestry cluster than the roughly 700-donor mean. A further reported finding was that TCR beta sequences accurately predicted the HLA-A and HLA-B alleles for most subjects in the first cohort. Most TCR sequences were seen in very few donors, while some public TCRs were found in many individuals. Some IMGT-functional V segments, including TRBV6-2 and TRBV6-3, could not be distinguished by the 87-base-pair reads and were therefore excluded.

The cohort comprised fewer than 700 healthy bone marrow donors. At the time of sampling, every cohort member was nominally healthy, though immune exposures that went unrecorded were likely present. The donor was CMV seronegative and belonged to the group of 350 to 400 seronegative cohort members. Every donor gave a peripheral blood sample, and the peripheral blood mononuclear cells from that sample were used for TCR beta sequencing. Genomic DNA was extracted from the blood cell samples with the Qiagen DNeasy Blood Extraction Kit. Deletion took 6 bases off V and 2 bases off J, with a span of 10 bases between the germline ends. From cysteine to phenylalanine, the CDR3 is 14 amino acids long. Solely the CDR3 DNA is kept, with 42 bases framed from the first base. As encoded in the germline V gene, CDR1 is SNHLY while CDR2 is FYNNEI. The library was made by the immunoSEQ multiplex PCR assay. For the multiplex PCR, a mixture combining 60 forward primers for TCR Vbeta segments and 13 reverse primers for TCR Jbeta segments was used. The CDR3 region of rearranged TCR beta genes was amplified from genomic DNA with a multiplex PCR assay. The amplified TCR beta libraries were sequenced on the Illumina HiSeq System as 87-base-pair reads. Processing in the source paper ran as follows. A later analysis counted around 72 million unique TCR beta chains across the 550 to 800 repertoires, and some 11 million of these chains were shared by at least two donors. To remove PCR and sequencing errors, raw reads were error-corrected and collapsed into unique sequences using a nearest-neighbor algorithm that merged closely related sequences. V, D and J gene segments were assigned by aligning CDR3 sequences to IMGT reference sequences. For a sequence to be retained, at least a six-nucleotide match to both a V gene segment and a J gene segment was required. Rearrangements were classified as productive when the CDR3 lacked stop codons and remained in frame with V and J, and all other rearrangements were classified as non-productive. Following IMGT convention, CDR3 was defined as the stretch from the second conserved V-encoded cysteine to the conserved J-encoded phenylalanine. Sequences without an unambiguous match to a single V gene segment were excluded from the earlier analysis of a few hundred of the donors. In an earlier analysis of almost 600 of the donors, a V segment was called functional when productive rearrangements were above 56.7%, and segregating when the standard deviation between donors exceeded 5%. To diagnose cytomegalovirus status from the catalog of TCR beta chain sequences, a statistical classification framework was built. V and J gene assignment, in a later analysis, came from comparing TCR nucleotide sequences with IMGT/GENE-DB human TR gene sequences. The TCRdist pipeline was used in a later analysis to assign CDR3 sequences and most-parsimonious VDJ recombination scenarios. A later analysis defined each TCR beta chain by its CDR3 amino acid sequence plus V-gene family, and excluded reads lacking a unique V-gene family. A later analysis removed several hundred highly shared, low-generation-probability nucleotide sequences to deal with suspected cross-contamination and a sequencing artifact. A later analysis calculated a clonal expansion index for each public chain from normalized within-repertoire ranks of inferred template counts. In a later analysis, generation probabilities were computed using a VDJ recombination model fitted to out-of-frame rearrangements, and the results were checked against IGoR. A later analysis scored TCR-TCR, TCR-HLA and TCR-CMV co-occurrence with hypergeometric tests, applying a repertoire-size bias correction to TCR pairs. In a later analysis, false discovery rates were estimated by permuting HLA or CMV assignments 20 times. In a later analysis, co-occurring TCRs were grouped using DBSCAN, and TCRdist sequence similarity was added for clustering within HLA-allele-positive subsets. Repertoires with fewer than 30,000 or more than 120,000 public chains were left out of co-occurrence clustering, as were about 5 repertoires with anomalous nucleotide sharing. Here the immuneACCESS table is served through TCRdb, limited to in-frame sequences with V and J called. Missing clones are a known gap in these copies; in checked studies unresolved V genes cover under half, and the rest lacks a known reason. That table gives V, J and clone size, and the DNA gave D and trimming. This sample's listing comprises approximately 150,000 clones. The ten largest clones take up about 1.6% of the sample.

To note about this clone: The target of this receptor is not known.

The chain couples TRBV2 to TRBJ1-4, with a weak D call of TRBD1 (6 bases match). Sequences were obtained from PBMCs. The TCR sequence derives from a woman between 40 and 50 years old in good health and CMV-seronegative. The nucleotide sequence is given as TGTGCCAGCAGACGGACAGACACTAATGAAAAACTGTTTTTT. Translated, this is CASRRTDTNEKLFF.